Presented here are 6 T cell receptor beta chains from one specimen sequenced in a study of blood T cell repertoires in COVID-19. Profiling relied on immunoSEQ multiplex PCR, and the TCRdb table lists in-frame clones only, not all of them. The table shows some 240,000 clones, with around four fifths occurring only once. Sequencing used peripheral blood. These receptors were collected from a woman aged 60-75 years with active or convalescent COVID-19.

The chain has TRBV27 and TRBJ2-6, with D perhaps TRBD1 (6 bases). The V gene lost 5 bases and the J gene lost 0 bases, with 20 bases spanning the gap. CDR3 length: 19 amino acids. Germline-derived CDR1 and CDR2 are MNHEY and SMNVEV (reference sequence). The CDR3 nucleotides are TGTGCCAGCAGTAGCAGGGGCCGATTCCTTAGCTCTGGGGCCAACGTCCTGACTTTC. This codes for CASSSRGRFLSSGANVLTF.

This chain uses TRBV19 with TRBJ1-2; the match to TRBD1 covers 7 bases. Germline loops: CDR1 LNHDA, CDR2 SQIVND (reference sequence). The V gene end was trimmed by 5 bases and the J gene end by 5 bases; junction bases not matched to a gene: 5. CDR3 length: 13 residues. This CDR3 reads CASSQTGVYGYTF. The CDR3 DNA reads as TGTGCCAGTAGTCAAACAGGGGTATATGGCTACACCTTC.

The rearrangement links TRBV6-5 to TRBJ2-1; 9 bases fit TRBD2. With 0 bases clipped from V and 6 bases from J, the junction kept 6 bases outside the gene matches. CDR1 and CDR2 from the germline V gene are MNHEY and SVGAGI. The CDR3 is made up of 16 amino acids. Written as DNA, the CDR3 is TGTGCCAGCAGTTACTCGCGGGGGGGCGGGATCAATGAGCAGTTCTTC. Translation gives CASSYSRGGGINEQFF.

The sample holds one count of this clone. The rearrangement joins TRBV7-2 to TRBJ2-1; TRBD2 aligns across 10 bases. The length of the CDR3 is 17 residues. Germline V CDR1 and CDR2: SGHTA, FQGNSA. V lost 0 bases and J lost 4; bases outside the gene matches: 6. Written as DNA, the CDR3 is TGTGCCAGCAGCTTAGCCGCTAGCGGGGGAGGTTACAATGAGCAGTTCTTC. This sequence encodes CASSLAASGGGYNEQFF.

This chain uses TRBV7-2 with TRBJ1-5; the match to TRBD1 covers 7 bases. Germline loops: CDR1 SGHTA, CDR2 FQGNSA. Trimming cost V 4 bases and J 4 bases; bases outside gene matches: 7. The CDR3 sequence is 15 residues long. The CDR3 loop reads CASSSSGTANQPQHF. For the CDR3, the DNA is TGTGCCAGCAGCTCCTCCGGGACAGCAAATCAGCCCCAGCATTTT.

There are a few counts of this clone. The chain has TRBV23-1 and TRBJ2-7, with TRBD2 identical over 9 bases. TRBV23-1 is assigned to the ORF class and has an uncertain function. Trimming took 4 bases from V and 0 from J; bases not matched to a gene: 16. The CDR3 spans 19 residues. The DNA of the CDR3 is TGCGCCAGCAGTCCCCGATCGCCTAGCGGGGCCGCAGCCTCCTACGAGCAGTACTTC. The encoded protein is CASSPRSPSGAAASYEQYF.